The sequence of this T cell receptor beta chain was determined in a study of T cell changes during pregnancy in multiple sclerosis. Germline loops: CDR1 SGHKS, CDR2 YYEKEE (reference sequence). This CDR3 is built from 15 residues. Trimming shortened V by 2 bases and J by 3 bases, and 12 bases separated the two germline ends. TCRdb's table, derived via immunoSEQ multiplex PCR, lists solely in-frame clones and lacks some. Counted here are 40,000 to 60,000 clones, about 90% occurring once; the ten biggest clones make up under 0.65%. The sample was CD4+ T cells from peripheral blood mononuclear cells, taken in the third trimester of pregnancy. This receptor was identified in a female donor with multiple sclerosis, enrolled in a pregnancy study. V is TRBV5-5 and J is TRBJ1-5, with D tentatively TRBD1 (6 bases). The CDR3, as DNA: TGTGCCAGCAGCTTATGGCAGGGGCTCAATCAGCCCCAGCATTTT. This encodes CASSLWQGLNQPQHF.